The 26 T cell receptor beta chains in this list originate from one sample, sequenced in a study of metastatic and nonmetastatic thyroid tumors. TCRdb re-called the PCR reads through MiXCR. The sample includes 22,000 or so clones, less than 25% of them seen just once. Thyroid surgery was performed in patients who had received no treatment beforehand. Sequenced material: tumor tissue. The receptor set was obtained from a female donor with papillary thyroid cancer or a benign thyroid nodule (not recorded which). Some clones in this sample may be carry-over from other donors' samples.

This clone is termed medium-sized (0.01 to 0.1%). This sequence joins TRBV3-1 and TRBJ1-6; D unclear. The CDR3 loop spans 12 amino acids. Trimming took off 6 bases at V and 5 bases at J, with 5 bases between the two ends. In germline, CDR1 is LGHDT, CDR2 YNNKEL (reference sequence). This chain's CDR3 is CASRGHNSPLHF. The CDR3 nucleotides are TGTGCCAGCAGGGGTCATAATTCACCCCTCCACTTT.

At least ten counts were recorded for this clone. The CDR3 coding sequence is TGTGCCAGCAGCGGGGCGACAGCCTTCACTGAAGCTTTCTTT. It yields the protein CASSGATAFTEAFF. V is TRBV5-4 and J is TRBJ1-1; a possible D gene is TRBD1 (5 bases). The germline gives CDR1 SGHNT, CDR2 YYREEE (reference sequence). Trimming stripped 4 bases from V and 4 bases from J, with 14 bases between. This CDR3 has 14 amino acids.

This clone was seen more than once but under ten times. The chain links TRBV7-9 to TRBJ1-2; a weak D match, TRBD1 (5 bases). The CDR3 sequence is 13 residues long. The V and J ends lost 1 base and 7 bases respectively, with 10 bases between them. CDR1 SEHNR and CDR2 FQNEAQ come from the germline V gene (reference sequence). CDR3 bases: TGTGCCAGCAGCTTAGATGGGGGAGGTGGCTACACCTTC. Translated: CASSLDGGGGYTF.

V usage is TRBV30 and J usage is TRBJ1-5; 11 nucleotides align to TRBD1. Germline loops: CDR1 GTSNPN, CDR2 SVGIG (reference sequence). Losses at the gene ends were 0 bases for V and 4 bases for J; bases not matched to a gene: 5. The CDR3 loop spans 16 amino acids. The CDR3 reads CAWSVRGQGGNQPQHF. The CDR3 DNA is TGTGCCTGGAGTGTAAGGGGACAGGGGGGAAATCAGCCCCAGCATTTT.

This clone was observed at least ten times. It may be a read error: a sequence one base away is much more abundant. The chain joins TRBV20-1 to TRBJ2-3; D uncertain. CDR3 size: 11 residues. Per germline, CDR1 DFQATT and CDR2 SNEGSKA (reference sequence). V was clipped by 8 bases and J by 3 bases, with 9 bases between them. As DNA, the CDR3 is TGCAGTACGCTCCTAACAGATACGCAGTATTTT. Protein: CSTLLTDTQYF.

Ten or more counts support this clone. The chain joins TRBV30 to TRBJ2-3, with unresolved D. This CDR3 comprises 12 residues. V was cut by 0 bases and J by 5 bases, with 6 bases left in between. Per germline, CDR1 GTSNPN and CDR2 SVGIG (reference sequence). CDR3 loop: CAWSVLRDTQYF. The CDR3 DNA is TGTGCCTGGAGTGTTCTTAGAGATACGCAGTATTTT.

There are a few counts of this clone. The CDR3 reads CASSETLTGMNTEAFF. DNA of the CDR3: TGTGCCAGCAGTGAAACTCTAACAGGGATGAACACTGAAGCTTTCTTT. This chain links TRBV6-1 with TRBJ1-1, with D tentatively TRBD1 (6 bases). The germline V and J ends were trimmed by 2 bases and 0 bases, with 13 bases remaining between them. Germline assignment: CDR1 MNHNS and CDR2 SASEGT. The CDR3 has 16 residues.

Comment on this clone: Compared with germline, one end of the junction differs, possibly owing to a read error. This chain joins TRBV27 and TRBJ1-6; 7 nucleotides agree with TRBD1. The CDR3 has 15 residues. Germline V lookup: CDR1 MNHEY, CDR2 SMNVEV (reference sequence). The CDR3 here is CANSPGTVYNSPLHF. DNA of the CDR3: TGTGCCAACAGTCCCGGGACAGTCTATAATTCACCCCTCCACTTT.

Only a few counts were recorded for this clone. The V call is TRBV12-3 or TRBV12-4, the J call TRBJ1-2; no definite D call. The V gene lost 6 bases and the J gene lost 3 bases, with 23 bases spanning the gap. There are 17 residues in the CDR3. The CDR3: CASSAGPLDVGDYGYTF. CDR3 nucleotide sequence: TGTGCCAGCAGCGCTGGACCCTTGGATGTAGGCGACTATGGCTACACCTTC.

This clone has more than one count but fewer than ten. This chain uses TRBV5-1 with TRBJ1-6; 10 nucleotides match TRBD1. With V trimmed by 3 bases and J by 9 bases, 9 bases remained unmatched. The CDR3 length is 16 residues. Germline V gene data show CDR1 as SGHRS and CDR2 as YFSETQ. The CDR3 region is CASSWEGQGSSSPLHF. In nucleotides, the CDR3 is TGCGCCAGCAGCTGGGAGGGACAGGGGTCTAGTTCACCCCTCCACTTT.

In its sample, this clone was seen many times. V usage is TRBV29-1 and J usage is TRBJ2-1, with D possibly TRBD2 on 6 matching bases. There are 15 residues in the CDR3. V was pared by 7 bases and J by 4 bases, with 20 bases between. Germline V gene lookup returns CDR1 SQVTM and CDR2 ANQGSEA. The CDR3 DNA sequence: TGCAGCGCCTCCCTGGGGTCAGGGACTTACAATGAGCAGTTCTTC. It is translated as CSASLGSGTYNEQFF.

This clone showed up many times. The junction differs from germline at one of its ends, possibly a read error. The sample holds other DNA sequences that translate to the same CDR3. V and J are TRBV7-6 and TRBJ2-3; perhaps TRBD2 as D (5 bases). Germline V gene lookup returns CDR1 SGHVS and CDR2 FNYEAQ. There are 16 residues in the CDR3. Here the CDR3 DNA reads TGTGCCAGTAGCTTAGCCAGCGGCCTAAACACAGATACGCAGTATTTT. It yields the protein CASSLASGLNTDTQYF.

This clone is medium-sized by share. The chain carries TRBV4-2 and TRBJ1-6; 7 positions agree with TRBD1. Germline V gene data show CDR1 as LGHNA and CDR2 as YNFKEQ. The junction had 10 bases not matched to a gene; V was cut back by 6 bases and J by 5 bases. This CDR3 comprises 16 residues. CDR3 in amino acids: CASRLSDRPNNSPLHF. The CDR3 DNA reads TGTGCCAGCAGACTTTCGGACAGGCCGAATAATTCACCCCTCCACTTT.

This clone is labeled medium-sized. The J gene is TRBJ1-3, the V gene TRBV4-2; D ambiguous. The germline V and J ends were trimmed by 2 bases and 3 bases, with 5 bases remaining between them. The CDR3 runs to 13 residues. Germline CDR1 reads LGHNA; CDR2 reads YNFKEQ. In DNA form, the CDR3 reads TGTGCCAGCAGCCAAATGGATGGAAACACCATATATTTT. Translation: CASSQMDGNTIYF.

This clone was recorded many times. The rearrangement uses TRBV5-4 and TRBJ2-1; 8 bases are shared with TRBD1. Germline V CDR1 and CDR2: SGHNT, YYREEE (reference sequence). The CDR3 runs 16 residues. V lost 3 bases and J lost 0; bases outside the gene matches: 5. CDR3 residues: CASSSAGQGSYNEQFF. CDR3 coding DNA: TGTGCCAGCAGCTCCGCCGGACAGGGCTCCTACAATGAGCAGTTCTTC.

In its sample, this clone was seen many times. The rearrangement links TRBV6-1 to TRBJ1-6; no clear D. This CDR3 contains 14 residues. With 7 bases removed from V and 5 bases from J, the gap between germline ends came to 12 bases. Germline-derived CDR1 and CDR2 are MNHNS and SASEGT. The CDR3 bases are TGTGCCAGCACCGACGGGAGAGATAATTCACCCCTCCACTTT. It is translated as CASTDGRDNSPLHF.

This clone was recorded many times. This sequence joins TRBV6-2 or TRBV6-3 and TRBJ2-3; tentative D call: TRBD2 (6 bases). This CDR3 spans 14 amino acids. Germline CDR1 MNHEY, CDR2 SVGEGT. Trimming cost V 8 bases and J 2 bases, with 14 bases left between them. CDR3 bases: TGTGCCAGCCTTTCGGGAGTACTCACAGATACGCAGTATTTT. Translating gives CASLSGVLTDTQYF.

The chain recombines TRBV13 with TRBJ1-4, with 9 bases aligning to TRBD1. Germline-derived CDR1 and CDR2 are PRHDT and FYEKMQ (reference sequence). The V segment lost 4 bases and the J segment 3 bases; nucleotides outside the gene matches: 6. This CDR3 comprises 16 residues. The CDR3 nucleotides read TGTGCCAGCAGCTCCCGGGACAGGGTCGCTAATGAAAAACTGTTTTTT. It yields the protein CASSSRDRVANEKLFF.

There are a few counts of this clone. This CDR3 is also generated by other DNA sequences in the sample. This chain connects TRBV28 to TRBJ2-7; D remains unclear. The V gene lost 4 bases and the J gene lost 0 bases, with 4 bases spanning the gap. The CDR3 totals 12 residues. Germline values: CDR1 MDHEN, CDR2 SYDVKM. The CDR3 region has the DNA TGTGCCAGCAGTTCAAACTCCTACGAGCAGTACTTC. It is translated as CASSSNSYEQYF.

CDR3 sequence (DNA): TGTGCCAGCAGCTTGCAAGAGGGTGTGGGGACTAGGAGCTCCTACGAGCAGTACTTC. It specifies CASSLQEGVGTRSSYEQYF. J is TRBJ2-7 and V is TRBV21-1; no DNA check was done on the table's D call, TRBD1. TRBV21-1 is an annotated pseudogene. This CDR3 has 19 residues.

J is TRBJ2-7 and V is TRBV6-2 or TRBV6-3, with 13 bases aligning to TRBD2. V shed 5 bases, J shed 2 bases, and the junction held 9 bases outside the gene matches. From germline, CDR1 is MNHEY and CDR2 SVGEGT. The CDR3 loop spans 17 amino acids. CDR3 bases: TGTGCCAGCAGTCGACCGCGGACTAGCGGGAGAACCTACGAGCAGTACTTC. Translating it yields CASSRPRTSGRTYEQYF.

This clone was seen at least ten times. This chain uses TRBV4-3 with TRBJ2-1, with 7 bases identical to TRBD2. The CDR3 spans 12 residues. V lost 4 bases to trimming and J lost 6 bases; unmatched junction nucleotides: 0. In germline, CDR1 is LGHNA, CDR2 YSLEER. For the CDR3, the DNA is TGCGCCAGCAGCCGGACTAGCAATGAGCAGTTCTTC. It encodes CASSRTSNEQFF.

This clone has a count of ten or more. This chain links TRBV5-1 with TRBJ2-7, with D perhaps TRBD2 (5 bases). Between the trimmed V and J ends, which lost 0 bases and 3 bases, there was a span of 13 bases. The CDR3 extends over 15 amino acids. CDR1 is SGHRS and CDR2 is YFSETQ in the germline V gene. The CDR3 is CASSLAATEDYEQYF. The CDR3 DNA reads as TGCGCCAGCAGCTTGGCCGCGACGGAGGACTACGAGCAGTACTTC.

This clone was seen a handful of times. The chain is built from TRBV15 and TRBJ1-6; D is unclear. The CDR3 runs to 13 residues. The germline gives CDR1 LNHNV, CDR2 YYDKDF (reference sequence). V gave up 6 bases and J gave up 0 bases, with 3 bases separating them. This chain's CDR3 is CATSSSYNSPLHF. The CDR3 bases are TGTGCCACCAGTAGCTCCTATAATTCACCCCTCCACTTT.

This clone was seen more than once but under ten times. The chain employs TRBV5-1 and TRBJ2-3; 7 nucleotides match TRBD2. Germline V gene data show CDR1 as SGHRS and CDR2 as YFSETQ. The junction had 6 bases not matched to a gene; V was cut back by 0 bases and J by 2 bases. This CDR3 has 16 amino acids. CDR3 in amino acids: CASSLARTRPTDTQYF. The CDR3, as DNA: TGCGCCAGCAGCTTGGCGCGGACTAGACCCACAGATACGCAGTATTTT.

This clone was detected only a few times. The chain links TRBV6-1 to TRBJ2-2, with 11 bases fitting TRBD1. The CDR3 sequence is 14 residues long. The V segment lost 6 bases and the J segment 6 bases; nucleotides outside the gene matches: 3. The germline gives CDR1 MNHNS, CDR2 SASEGT. DNA of the CDR3: TGTGCCAGCAGCTTGGGACAGGGGGCCGGGGAGCTGTTTTTT. Its translation: CASSLGQGAGELFF.